This T cell receptor (beta chain) appears in the sequencing data of a study of cytomegalovirus exposure and HLA in healthy donors. Study-wide results and limits: Previously analyzed data showed that most TCR beta V segments were productive at a frequency of about 90% or about 30%.

Notes on this clone: As yet, its antigen is unknown.

The PCR used 60 Vbeta and 13 Jbeta primers. The table came from immunoSEQ multiplex PCR; TCRdb's copy has only in-frame clones and leaves some out. The data hold 150,000 to 200,000 clones, with 79% observed a single time. The CDR3 is 13 amino acids. Germline CDR1 reads GTSNPN; CDR2 reads SVGIG (reference sequence). V shed 3 bases, J shed 1 base, and the junction held 0 bases outside the gene matches. The sequencing input was PBMCs. The chain couples TRBV30 to TRBJ2-7; TRBD1 aligns across 10 bases. The TCR originated in a woman aged 45-65 years in good health and CMV-seronegative. The CDR3 DNA reads TGTGCCTGGAGGGGACAGGGGTCCTACGAGCAGTACTTC. This gives the protein CAWRGQGSYEQYF.